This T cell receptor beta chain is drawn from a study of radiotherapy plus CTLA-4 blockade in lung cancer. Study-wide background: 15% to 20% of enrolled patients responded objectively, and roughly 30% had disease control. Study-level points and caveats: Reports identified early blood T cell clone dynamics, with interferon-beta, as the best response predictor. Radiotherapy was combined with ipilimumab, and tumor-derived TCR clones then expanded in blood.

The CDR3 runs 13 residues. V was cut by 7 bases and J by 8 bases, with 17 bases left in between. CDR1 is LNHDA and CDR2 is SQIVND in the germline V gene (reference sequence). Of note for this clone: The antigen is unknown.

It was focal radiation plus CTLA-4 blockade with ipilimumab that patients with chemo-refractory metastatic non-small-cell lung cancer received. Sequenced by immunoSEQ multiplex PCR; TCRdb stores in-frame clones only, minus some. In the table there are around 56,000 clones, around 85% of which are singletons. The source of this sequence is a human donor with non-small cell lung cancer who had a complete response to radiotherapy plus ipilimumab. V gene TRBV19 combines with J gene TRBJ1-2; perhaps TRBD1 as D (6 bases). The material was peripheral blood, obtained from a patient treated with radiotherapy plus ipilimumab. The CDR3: CASNNQGRRGYTF. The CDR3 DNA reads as TGTGCCAGTAACAATCAGGGGCGGAGGGGCTACACCTTC.